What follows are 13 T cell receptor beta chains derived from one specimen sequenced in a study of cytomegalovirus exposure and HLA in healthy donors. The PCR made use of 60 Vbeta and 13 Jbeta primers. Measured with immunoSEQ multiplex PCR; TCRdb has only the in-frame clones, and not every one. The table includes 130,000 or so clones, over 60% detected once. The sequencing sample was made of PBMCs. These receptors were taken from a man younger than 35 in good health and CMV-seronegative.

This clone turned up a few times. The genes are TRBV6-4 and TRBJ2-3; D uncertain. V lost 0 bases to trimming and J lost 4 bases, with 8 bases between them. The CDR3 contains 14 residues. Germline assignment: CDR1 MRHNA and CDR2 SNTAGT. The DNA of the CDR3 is TGTGCCAGCAGTGACTCTGGCAGGTCAGATACGCAGTATTTT. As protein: CASSDSGRSDTQYF.

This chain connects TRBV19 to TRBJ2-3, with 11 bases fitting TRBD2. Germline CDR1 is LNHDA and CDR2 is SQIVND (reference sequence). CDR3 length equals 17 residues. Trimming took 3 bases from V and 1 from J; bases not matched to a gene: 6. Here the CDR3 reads CASSMSSGGMGTDTQYF. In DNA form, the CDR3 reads TGTGCCAGTAGTATGTCTAGCGGGGGGATGGGCACAGATACGCAGTATTTT.

The CDR3 spells CASSDSLRYEQYF. CDR3 in DNA: TGCGCCAGCAGTGACAGTCTTCGCTACGAGCAGTACTTC. This chain links TRBV10-1 with TRBJ2-7; D gene ambiguous. This CDR3 has 13 amino acids. V dropped 3 bases and J dropped 3 bases, with 9 bases sitting between them. Germline V gene sequence: CDR1 WNHNN, CDR2 SYGVQD (reference sequence).

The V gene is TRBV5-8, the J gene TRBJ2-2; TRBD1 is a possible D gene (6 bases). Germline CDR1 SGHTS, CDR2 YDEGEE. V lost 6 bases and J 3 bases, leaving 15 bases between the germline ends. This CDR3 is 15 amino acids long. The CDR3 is CASKIGTPDTGELFF. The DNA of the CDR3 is TGTGCCAGCAAAATCGGGACACCCGACACCGGGGAGCTGTTTTTT.

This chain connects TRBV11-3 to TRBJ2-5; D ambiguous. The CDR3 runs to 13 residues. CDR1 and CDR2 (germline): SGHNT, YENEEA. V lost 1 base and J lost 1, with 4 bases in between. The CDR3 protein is CASSLGIQETQYF. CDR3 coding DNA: TGTGCCAGCAGCTTAGGTATCCAAGAGACCCAGTACTTC.

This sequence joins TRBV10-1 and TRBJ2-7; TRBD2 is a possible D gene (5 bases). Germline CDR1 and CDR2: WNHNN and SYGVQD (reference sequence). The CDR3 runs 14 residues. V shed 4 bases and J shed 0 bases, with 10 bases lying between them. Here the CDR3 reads CASSAGVSSYEQYF. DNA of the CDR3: TGCGCCAGCAGTGCCGGGGTAAGCTCCTACGAGCAGTACTTC.

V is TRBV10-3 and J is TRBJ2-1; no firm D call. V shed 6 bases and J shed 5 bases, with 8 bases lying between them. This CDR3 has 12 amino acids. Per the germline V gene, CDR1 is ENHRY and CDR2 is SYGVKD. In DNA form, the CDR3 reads TGTGCCATCAGGTACAGAGACAATGAGCAGTTCTTC. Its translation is CAIRYRDNEQFF.

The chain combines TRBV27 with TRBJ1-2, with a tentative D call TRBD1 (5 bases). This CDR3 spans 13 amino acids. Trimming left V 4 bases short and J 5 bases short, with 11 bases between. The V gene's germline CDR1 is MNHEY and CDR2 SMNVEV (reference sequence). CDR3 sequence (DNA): TGTGCCAGCAGTTCAAGGGGATGGTATGGCTACACCTTC. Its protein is CASSSRGWYGYTF.

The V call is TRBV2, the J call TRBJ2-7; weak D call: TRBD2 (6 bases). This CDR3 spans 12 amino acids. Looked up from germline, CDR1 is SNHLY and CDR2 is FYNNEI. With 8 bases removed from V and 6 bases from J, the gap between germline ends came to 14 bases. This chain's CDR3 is CASSSAGLEQYF. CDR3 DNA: TGTGCCAGCTCCTCGGCGGGACTCGAGCAGTACTTC. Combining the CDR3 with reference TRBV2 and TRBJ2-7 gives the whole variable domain EPEVTQTPSHQVTQMGQEVILRCVPISNHLYFYWYRQILGQKVEFLVSFYNNEISEKSEIFDDQFSVERPDGSNFTLKIRSTKLEDSAMYFCASSSAGLEQYFGPGTRLTVT.

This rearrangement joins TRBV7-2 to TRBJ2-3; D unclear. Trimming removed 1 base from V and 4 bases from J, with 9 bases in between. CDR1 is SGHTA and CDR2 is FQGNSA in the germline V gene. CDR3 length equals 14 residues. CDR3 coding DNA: TGTGCCAGCAGCTTAGTCTCGTCCCCAGATACGCAGTATTTT. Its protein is CASSLVSSPDTQYF.

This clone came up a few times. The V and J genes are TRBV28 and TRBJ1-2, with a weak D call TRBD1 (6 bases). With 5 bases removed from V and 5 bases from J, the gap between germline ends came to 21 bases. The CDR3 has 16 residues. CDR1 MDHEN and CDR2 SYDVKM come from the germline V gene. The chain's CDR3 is CASSTVRGRVRYGYTF. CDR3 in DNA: TGTGCCAGCAGTACCGTCAGGGGCCGCGTACGGTATGGCTACACCTTC.

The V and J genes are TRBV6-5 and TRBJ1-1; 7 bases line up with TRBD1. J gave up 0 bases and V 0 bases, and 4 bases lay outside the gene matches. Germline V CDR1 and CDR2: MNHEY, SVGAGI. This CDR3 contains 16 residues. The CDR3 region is CASSYSRTGMNTEAFF. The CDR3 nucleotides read TGTGCCAGCAGTTACTCGCGGACAGGAATGAACACTGAAGCTTTCTTT.

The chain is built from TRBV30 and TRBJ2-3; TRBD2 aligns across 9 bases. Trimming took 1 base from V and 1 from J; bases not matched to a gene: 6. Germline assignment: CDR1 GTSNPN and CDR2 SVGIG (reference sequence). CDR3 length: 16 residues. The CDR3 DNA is TGTGCCTGGAGTGCCGGGACTAGCAGTCGCACAGATACGCAGTATTTT. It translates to CAWSAGTSSRTDTQYF.